The T cell receptor beta chain under discussion was sequenced for a study of T cell repertoires in ileal Crohn's disease. Clones were read by immunoSEQ multiplex PCR, and TCRdb kept only the in-frame ones, dropping some. Of about 16,000 clones listed, 92% are singletons. CDR1 SGHRS and CDR2 YFSETQ come from the germline V gene. V gave up 6 bases and J gave up 10 bases, with 22 bases separating them. The CDR3 has 14 amino acids. This clone occurred once. Time point denoted: inflamed ileum from the surgical specimen. The specimen was ileal tissue. The receptor's source is an adult with Crohn's disease. The chain links TRBV5-1 to TRBJ1-1; no reliable D call. The CDR3 loop reads CASTPLGYPDGAFF. CDR3 nucleotide sequence: TGCGCCAGCACCCCACTCGGGTATCCAGATGGAGCTTTCTTT.